Listed here is a single T cell receptor (beta chain). What it recognizes is unknown. Three rounds of nested PCR, following a modified ARM-PCR protocol, produced the TCRbeta library. One entry per CDR3 protein results from TCRdb running MiXCR on the multiplex PCR reads. Of 65,000 to 90,000 distinct CDR3 sequences listed, 80% to 85% were seen once; the top ten hold more than 10%. The template was RNA from unsorted bulk tissue. Donors were chemotherapy-naive, newly diagnosed lung cancer surgical patients in China, August–late 2014. This sample is drawn from a study of tumor and adjacent non-tumor tissue in lung cancer. Study-wide findings and caveats: TCR diversity was significantly greater in tumor than normal lung tissue.

Looked up from germline, CDR1 is SGHAT and CDR2 is FQDESV (reference sequence). V lost 10 bases, J lost 3 bases, and 19 bases lay in between. The length of the CDR3 is 15 residues. Source material: lung tumor tissue. V is TRBV11-1 and J is TRBJ2-1, with a weak D call TRBD2 (5 bases). The clonotype originates from a woman aged 45-60 years with non-small cell lung cancer. The DNA of the CDR3 is TGTGCCAATAGCTTAGGATGGGAGAGCTACAATGAGCAGTTCTTC. Residues: CANSLGWESYNEQFF.